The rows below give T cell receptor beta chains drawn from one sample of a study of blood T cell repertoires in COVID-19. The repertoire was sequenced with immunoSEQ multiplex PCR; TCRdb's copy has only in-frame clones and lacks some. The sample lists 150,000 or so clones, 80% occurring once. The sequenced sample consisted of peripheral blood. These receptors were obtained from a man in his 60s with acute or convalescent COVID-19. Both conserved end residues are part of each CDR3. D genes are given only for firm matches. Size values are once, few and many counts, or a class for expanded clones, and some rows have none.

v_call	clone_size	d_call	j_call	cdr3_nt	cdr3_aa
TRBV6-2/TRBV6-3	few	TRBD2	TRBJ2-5	TGTGCCAGCAGCCGAACCGGGACTAGCGGGAGGTACCAAGAGACCCAGTACTTC	CASSRTGTSGRYQETQYF
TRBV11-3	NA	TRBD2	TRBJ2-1	TGTGCCAGCAGCTTGAGGACTAGCGGGAGGAATGAGCAGTTCTTC	CASSLRTSGRNEQFF
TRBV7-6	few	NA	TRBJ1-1	TGTGCCAGCAGCTTAGAACAGTACACTGAAGCTTTCTTT	CASSLEQYTEAFF
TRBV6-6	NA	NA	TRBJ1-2	TGTGCCAGCAGTTACACCGGGGACTATGGCTACACCTTC	CASSYTGDYGYTF
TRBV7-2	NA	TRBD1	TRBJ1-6	TGTGCCAGCAGCACAGGGGGTTACTCCTATAATTCACCCCTCCACTTT	CASSTGGYSYNSPLHF
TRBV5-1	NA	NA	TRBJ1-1	TGCGCCAGCAGCACCAATCCCGGGACTAATCGGCGTACTGAAGCTTTCTTT	CASSTNPGTNRRTEAFF
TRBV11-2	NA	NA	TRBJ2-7	TGTGCCAGCAGCTTAGGGGGAGGTAGCTACTACGAGCAGTACTTC	CASSLGGGSYYEQYF
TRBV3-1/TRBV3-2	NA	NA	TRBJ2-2	TGTGCCAGCAGCCAAGATTCGGCAGGGGCGAACACCGGGGAGCTGTTTTTT	CASSQDSAGANTGELFF
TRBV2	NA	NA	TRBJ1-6	NA	CASILGGTNNSPLHF
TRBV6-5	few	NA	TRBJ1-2	TGTGCCAGCAGGCCGGGAGGGGTGACCTATGGCTACACCTTC	CASRPGGVTYGYTF
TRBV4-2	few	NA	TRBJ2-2	TGTGCCAGCAGCCAAGATTATACGAGACGGGGTGTATCCGGGGAGCTGTTTTTT	CASSQDYTRRGVSGELFF
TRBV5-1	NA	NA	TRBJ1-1	TGCGCCAGCAGCTTGGGGACCGGGGCTGAAGCTTTCTTT	CASSLGTGAEAFF
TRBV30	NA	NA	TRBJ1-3	TGTGCCCTGAGAGGCCTTGGAAACACCATATATTTT	CALRGLGNTIYF
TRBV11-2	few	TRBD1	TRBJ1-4	TGTGCCAGCAGCATCTCCAGGGGGACAACTAATGAAAAACTGTTTTTT	CASSISRGTTNEKLFF
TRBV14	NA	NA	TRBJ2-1	TGTGCCAGCAGCCGGGGGCTGTCCTACAATGAGCAGTTCTTC	CASSRGLSYNEQFF
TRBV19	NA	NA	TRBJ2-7	TGTGCCAGTGGAAGCGGCTACGAGCAGTACTTC	CASGSGYEQYF
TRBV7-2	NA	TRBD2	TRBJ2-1	TGTGCCAGCAGCTTAGCCAGCGGGGCCCACAATGAGCAGTTCTTC	CASSLASGAHNEQFF
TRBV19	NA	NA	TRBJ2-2	TGTGCCAGTAGTATAGGGAGAGGAGGGTTGAATACCGGGGAGCTGTTTTTT	CASSIGRGGLNTGELFF
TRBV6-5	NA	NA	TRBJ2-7	TGTGCCAGCAGTTACTCGGTGGCCCGTCCAATTCAGCAGTACTTC	CASSYSVARPIQQYF
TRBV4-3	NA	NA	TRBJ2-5	TGCGCCAGCAGCCAAGGGCCTCTAGGGGCAGAGACCCAGTACTTC	CASSQGPLGAETQYF
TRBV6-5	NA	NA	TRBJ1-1	TGTGCCAGCAGTTTGGAGTCGGGCACTGAAGCTTTCTTT	CASSLESGTEAFF
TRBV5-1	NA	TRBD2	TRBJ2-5	TGCGCCAGCAGTCCAGGGACTAGCGGCGAGACCCAGTACTTC	CASSPGTSGETQYF
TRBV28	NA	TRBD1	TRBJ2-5	TGTGCCAGCGGTTTATCGACAGGGCTGGGATTTGAGACCCAGTACTTC	CASGLSTGLGFETQYF
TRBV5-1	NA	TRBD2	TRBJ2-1	TGCGCCAGCAGTTGGGGGGTCCAACTAGCGGGAGGCCTAAGCTCCTACAATGAGCAGTTCTTC	CASSWGVQLAGGLSSYNEQFF
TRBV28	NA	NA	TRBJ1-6	TGTGCCAGCAAGCACAACAGGGTCTGGTCACCCCTCCACTTT	CASKHNRVWSPLHF
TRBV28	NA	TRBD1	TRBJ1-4	TGTGCCAGCAGTTCGACAGGGGAAGACGAAAAACTGTTTTTT	CASSSTGEDEKLFF
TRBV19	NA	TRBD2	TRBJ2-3	TGTGCCAGTAGTCCGCACAGGGCCCTAGCGGGAGGGCCGACAGATACGCAGTATTTT	CASSPHRALAGGPTDTQYF
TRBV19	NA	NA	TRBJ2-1	TGTGCCAGTGTGGAAGGCGGGGGCCAAAGAAATGAGCAGTTCTTC	CASVEGGGQRNEQFF
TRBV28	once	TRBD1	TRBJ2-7	TGTGCCAGCACCGGGACAGGAGCTTCCTACGAGCAGTACTTC	CASTGTGASYEQYF
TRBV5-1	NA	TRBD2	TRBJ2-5	TGCGCCAGCAGGCGGGGGGAAGAGACCCAGTACTTC	CASRRGEETQYF
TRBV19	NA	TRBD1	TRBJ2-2	TGTGCCAGTAGAGACATGGGACAGGGGTTGAGCGGGGAGCTGTTTTTT	CASRDMGQGLSGELFF
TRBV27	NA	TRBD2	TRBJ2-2	TGTGCCAGCAGTTTAGAGGCTAGCGGGGGGGCAGGGACCGGGGAGCTGTTTTTT	CASSLEASGGAGTGELFF
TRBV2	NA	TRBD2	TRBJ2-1	TGTGCCAGCAGTGCGAGCGGGGGCGGGAACAATGAGCAGTTCTTC	CASSASGGGNNEQFF
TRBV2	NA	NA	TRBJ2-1	TGTGCCAGCAGTGCTCTCGGGGACAATGAGCAGTTCTTC	CASSALGDNEQFF
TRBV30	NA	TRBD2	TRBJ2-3	TGTGCCTGGGAAACCGGGACTAAGACAGATACGCAGTATTTT	CAWETGTKTDTQYF
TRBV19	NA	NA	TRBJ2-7	TGTGCCAGTAGTATCCGGGGTGGCCACGAGCAGTACTTC	CASSIRGGHEQYF
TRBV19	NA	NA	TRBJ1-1	TGTGCCAGTCTTGCGAGGGGGTCGGTCACTGAAGCTTTCTTT	CASLARGSVTEAFF
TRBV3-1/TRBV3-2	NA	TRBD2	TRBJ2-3	TGTGCCAGCAGCCCGGGACTAGCGGTCACAGATACGCAGTATTTT	CASSPGLAVTDTQYF
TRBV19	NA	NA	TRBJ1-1	TGTGCCAGTAGTAATGCAGGGGCGAGGACTGAAGCTTTCTTT	CASSNAGARTEAFF